This T cell receptor (beta chain) was obtained from a study of cytomegalovirus exposure and HLA in healthy donors. Germline values: CDR1 ENHRY, CDR2 SYGVKD. The CDR3 sequence is 15 residues long. V was clipped by 0 bases and J by 7 bases, with 12 bases between them. Study findings and constraints: Rare sequences made up most TCRs, while some public TCRs were found in many donors.

About this clone itself: The target antigen is unknown.

Sequenced by immunoSEQ multiplex PCR; TCRdb stores in-frame clones only, minus some. Counted here are roughly 150,000 clones, roughly nine tenths occurring once; the ten biggest clones make up around 3.2%. The chain recombines TRBV10-3 with TRBJ1-4, with D hard to call. This sequence originates from a woman aged 18-29 years in good health and CMV-seropositive. The material sequenced was PBMCs. The CDR3 spells CAISESEGSGEKLFF. The DNA of the CDR3 is TGTGCCATCAGTGAGTCGGAGGGTTCGGGTGAAAAACTGTTTTTT.